The entry that follows covers one T cell receptor beta chain sequence. The sample comes from a study of blood T cell repertoires in COVID-19. Study context: Acute and convalescent COVID-19 specimens originated in the United States, Italy and Spain. PBMCs, B-cell-depleted T cells, or T cells provided the cDNA or gDNA that made up the material.

During active infection, Seattle patients enrolled and were then monitored through disease. Per the original data handling: Estimation of nucleated cell counts was performed using reference gene primer amplification. Repertoires were generated with immunoSEQ multiplex PCR, while TCRdb's copy carries only in-frame clones and drops some. V and J calls and clone size are as listed in that table; D and trimming were resolved from the DNA. The sample has 190,000 or so clones, 94% seen once; the top ten hold about 0.8%. This receptor was identified in a man aged 25 to 45 with COVID-19, enrolled during active disease. The sequencing sample was made of peripheral blood.

CDR3 region: CASSLGALTGELFF. The CDR3 DNA reads TGTGCCAGTAGTCTAGGGGCCCTCACCGGGGAGCTGTTTTTT. V is TRBV19 and J is TRBJ2-2, with a tentative D call TRBD1 (5 bases). This CDR3 is 14 amino acids long. Trimming pared 5 bases from V and 4 bases from J, leaving 11 bases between. Germline V lookup: CDR1 LNHDA, CDR2 SQIVND (reference sequence). The variable domain in full, with the rest retrieved from reference TRBV19 and TRBJ2-2, is DGGITQSPKYLFRKEGQNVTLSCEQNLNHDAMYWYRQDPGQGLRLIYYSQIVNDFQKGDIAEGYSVSREKKESFPLTVTSAQKNPTAFYLCASSLGALTGELFFGEGSRLTVL.